One and the same sample provided the 12 T cell receptor beta chains below, sequenced in a study of blood T cell repertoires in COVID-19. Using immunoSEQ multiplex PCR, the repertoire was profiled, and TCRdb retains in-frame clones only, with some absent. The sample has about 140,000 clones, roughly 88% seen once; the top ten hold 1.5% to 2%. Sample: peripheral blood. Receptor source: a woman aged 45-59 years with acute or convalescent COVID-19.

The chain has TRBV7-9 and TRBJ2-1, with 11 nucleotides matching TRBD2. The CDR3 sequence is 17 residues long. V dropped 1 base and J dropped 12; count of bases not matched to a gene: 14. Germline V gives CDR1 SEHNR, CDR2 FQNEAQ (reference sequence). The CDR3 is CASSLGRPLTSGATQFF. In DNA form, the CDR3 reads TGTGCCAGCAGCTTAGGTCGCCCTTTGACTAGCGGGGCTACGCAGTTCTTC. The whole variable domain, remainder taken from reference TRBV7-9 and TRBJ2-1, is DTGVSQNPRHKITKRGQNVTFRCDPISEHNRLYWYRQTLGQGPEFLTYFQNEAQLEKSRLLSDRFSAERPKGSFSTLEIQRTEQGDSAMYLCASSLGRPLTSGATQFFGPGTRLTVL.

Details on this clone: The germline gene is not matched at one end of the junction; a read error may be the cause. The chain carries TRBV7-9 and TRBJ2-7; TRBD2 matches 16 bases. Germline values: CDR1 SEHNR, CDR2 FQNEAQ (reference sequence). The CDR3 length is 16 residues. This chain's CDR3 is CASSLPTGTSGRALDF. CDR3 DNA: TGTGCCAGCAGCCTTCCAACCGGGACTAGCGGGAGGGCCTTGGACTTC. Looking up the rest from reference TRBV7-9 and TRBJ2-7 gives the full variable domain: DTGVSQNPRHKITKRGQNVTFRCDPISEHNRLYWYRQTLGQGPEFLTYFQNEAQLEKSRLLSDRFSAERPKGSFSTLEIQRTEQGDSAMYLCASSLPTGTSGRALDFGPGTRLTVT.

As to this clone: This CDR3 is also generated by other DNA sequences in the sample. J is TRBJ2-5 and V is TRBV5-1, with D uncertain. Germline V gene sequence: CDR1 SGHRS, CDR2 YFSETQ. The length of the CDR3 is 14 residues. The V end was cut by 0 bases, the J end by 2 bases, with 8 bases between. The CDR3 region is CASSLGTAQETQYF. The DNA for the CDR3 is TGCGCCAGCAGCTTGGGTACAGCTCAAGAGACCCAGTACTTC.

This chain joins TRBV18 and TRBJ2-7; 8 nucleotides match TRBD1. J gave up 5 bases and V 3 bases, and 6 bases lay outside the gene matches. CDR3 length equals 14 residues. CDR1 and CDR2 (germline): KGHSH, LQKENI. CDR3 DNA: TGTGCCAGCTCACCCTCGACAGGGGAGGACGAGCAGTACTTC. It translates to CASSPSTGEDEQYF.

The table lists this clone with a count of one. This chain connects TRBV9 to TRBJ1-1; possibly TRBD1 for D (6 bases). This CDR3 has 14 residues. V gave up 4 bases and J gave up 0 bases, with 10 bases separating them. CDR1 SGDLS and CDR2 YYNGEE come from the germline V gene. For the CDR3, the DNA is TGTGCCAGCAGCCTAACAGGGATGAACACTGAAGCTTTCTTT. It translates to CASSLTGMNTEAFF.

The gene calls are TRBV28 and TRBJ2-7; 7 bases are shared with TRBD1. The length of the CDR3 is 17 residues. Germline-derived CDR1 and CDR2 are MDHEN and SYDVKM. Germline trimming cut 6 bases from V and 9 bases from J; bases unmatched to any gene: 23. This chain's CDR3 is CASSTTLRDSFSTGQYF. Written as DNA, the CDR3 is TGTGCCAGCAGCACTACCCTCCGGGACAGCTTTTCTACGGGGCAGTACTTC. Supplemented by reference TRBV28 and TRBJ2-7, the full variable domain reads DVKVTQSSRYLVKRTGEKVFLECVQDMDHENMFWYRQDPGLGLRLIYFSYDVKMKEKGDIPEGYSVSREKKERFSLILESASTNQTSMYLCASSTTLRDSFSTGQYFGPGTRLTVT.

This clone has just a few counts. V usage is TRBV9 and J usage is TRBJ2-1, with 7 bases that match TRBD2. CDR3 length equals 17 residues. V was pared by 4 bases and J by 5 bases, with 15 bases of the junction left unmatched. Per the germline V gene, CDR1 is SGDLS and CDR2 is YYNGEE. The CDR3 is CASSLPNGLERNNEQFF. The CDR3 DNA sequence: TGTGCCAGCAGCCTCCCCAACGGACTAGAGCGTAACAATGAGCAGTTCTTC.

The CDR3 DNA is TGTGCCTGGGTAGCGGGGGCTCCCGGTGAGCAGTTCTTC. Encoded protein: CAWVAGAPGEQFF. The V and J genes are TRBV30 and TRBJ2-1; 9 bases map to TRBD2. Unmatched junction bases numbered 8, after V lost 5 bases and J lost 9 bases. CDR1 GTSNPN and CDR2 SVGIG come from the germline V gene (reference sequence). The CDR3 is 13 amino acids.

The chain couples TRBV2 to TRBJ1-2; D unclear. Trimming stripped 3 bases from V and 3 bases from J, with 8 bases between. Germline V lookup: CDR1 SNHLY, CDR2 FYNNEI. The CDR3 runs to 13 residues. CDR3 sequence: CASSDEFDYGYTF. The CDR3 DNA is TGTGCCAGCAGTGATGAGTTTGACTATGGCTACACCTTC.

In its sample, this clone was seen once. The chain employs TRBV19 and TRBJ2-3; weak D call: TRBD1 (6 bases). Germline loops: CDR1 LNHDA, CDR2 SQIVND (reference sequence). The CDR3 consists of 17 residues. Trimming left V 1 base short and J 2 bases short, with 16 bases between. The chain's CDR3 is CASSIGRGATFTDTQYF. The CDR3 DNA is TGTGCCAGTAGTATAGGCAGGGGCGCTACTTTCACAGATACGCAGTATTTT.

This chain connects TRBV27 to TRBJ1-6; weak D call: TRBD1 (5 bases). V lost 5 bases and J 9 bases, leaving 14 bases between the germline ends. Germline V CDR1 and CDR2: MNHEY, SMNVEV (reference sequence). The CDR3 length is 14 residues. The CDR3 region is CASSPQGGISPLHF. The CDR3 DNA reads TGTGCCAGCAGTCCGCAGGGAGGTATTTCACCCCTCCACTTT.

This chain uses TRBV6-5 with TRBJ2-1, with D maybe TRBD1 (5 bases). Germline values: CDR1 MNHEY, CDR2 SVGAGI. Trimming pared 2 bases from V and 6 bases from J, leaving 11 bases between. This CDR3 contains 14 residues. CDR3 sequence (DNA): TGTGCCAGCAGTTACCGCGACAGCTTCAATGAGCAGTTCTTC. Residues: CASSYRDSFNEQFF.